What follows are 28 T cell receptor beta chains derived from one specimen sequenced in a study of shared clonotypes between healthy human individuals. Sequenced by immunoSEQ multiplex PCR; TCRdb stores in-frame clones only, minus some. The sample contains approximately 2,000,000 clones, over 85% of which appear only once. Naive CD8 cells were CD45RO-negative, positively selected for CCR7, excluding terminally differentiated effector memory CD45RA+ cells. The sample consisted of naive CD8+ T cells from PBMCs. The receptors come from a man younger than 35 in good health. Some clones in this sample may be carry-over from other donors' samples.

This clone was counted only a few times. V is TRBV9 and J is TRBJ2-1; 9 bases are shared with TRBD1. V shed 0 bases and J 5 bases; nucleotides not matched to a gene: 6. The germline V gene has CDR1 SGDLS and CDR2 YYNGEE. The CDR3 is 16 amino acids. The DNA of the CDR3 is TGTGCCAGCAGCGTAGAGGACAGGGGAGGAAACAATGAGCAGTTCTTC. Residues: CASSVEDRGGNNEQFF.

The rearrangement links TRBV6-1 to TRBJ2-1; 7 nucleotides match TRBD1. The CDR3 is 11 residues long. V shed 8 bases and J 15 bases; nucleotides not matched to a gene: 10. Germline V gene lookup returns CDR1 MNHNS and CDR2 SASEGT. As DNA, the CDR3 is TGTGCCAGCTCCCTAGGGGGCCTGGGGTTCTTC. Protein product: CASSLGGLGFF.

J is TRBJ2-7 and V is TRBV6-1; a possible D gene is TRBD1 (6 bases). Looked up from germline, CDR1 is MNHNS and CDR2 is SASEGT. With 5 bases removed from V and 3 bases from J, the gap between germline ends came to 11 bases. The CDR3 spans 13 residues. The CDR3 sequence is CASSSTGYYEQYF. The CDR3 DNA reads as TGTGCCAGCAGTTCCACAGGGTACTACGAGCAGTACTTC.

The chain joins TRBV7-9 to TRBJ2-1; TRBD2 aligns across 7 bases. This CDR3 comprises 16 residues. The germline V gene encodes CDR1 SEHNR and CDR2 FQNEAQ (reference sequence). V shed 2 bases, J shed 4 bases, and the junction held 8 bases outside the gene matches. The CDR3 DNA reads as TGTGCCAGCAGCTTAATCGGCGGGGGAGGGTACAATGAGCAGTTCTTC. This gives the protein CASSLIGGGGYNEQFF.

About this clone itself: The identical CDR3 is also encoded by other nucleotide sequences in the sample. The chain joins TRBV7-6 to TRBJ2-7; D might be TRBD2 (5 bases). Trimming stripped 0 bases from V and 2 bases from J, with 8 bases between. Germline V gives CDR1 SGHVS, CDR2 FNYEAQ. This CDR3 has 14 residues. The CDR3 here is CASSLALGAYEQYF. The CDR3 coding sequence is TGTGCCAGCAGCTTAGCCCTGGGAGCCTACGAGCAGTACTTC.

This chain joins TRBV30 and TRBJ2-5, with 11 bases aligning to TRBD2. This CDR3 has 20 amino acids. Per the germline V gene, CDR1 is GTSNPN and CDR2 is SVGIG (reference sequence). Trimming at V came to 2 bases and at J to 5 bases, leaving 22 bases not matched to a gene. The CDR3: CAWSPHPVVAGGPGPETQYF. The DNA of the CDR3 is TGTGCCTGGAGTCCCCACCCTGTAGTAGCGGGAGGGCCGGGCCCGGAGACCCAGTACTTC.

V usage is TRBV11-1 and J usage is TRBJ2-3, with a tentative D call TRBD2 (6 bases). The CDR3 runs 15 residues. Germline CDR1 reads SGHAT; CDR2 reads FQDESV (reference sequence). The ends were cut back, 5 bases at V and 6 bases at J, with 18 bases in the middle. The CDR3 sequence is CASSPDYSGRDTQYF. CDR3 coding DNA: TGTGCCAGCAGCCCGGACTACTCCGGGCGTGATACGCAGTATTTT.

V gene TRBV10-3 combines with J gene TRBJ1-1, with D unresolved. Trimming removed 7 bases from V and 1 base from J, with 10 bases in between. The CDR3 loop spans 13 amino acids. CDR1 ENHRY and CDR2 SYGVKD come from the germline V gene. As DNA, the CDR3 is TGTGCCATCAAGCAGTCCGCGAACACTGAAGCTTTCTTT. Translated: CAIKQSANTEAFF.

The chain recombines TRBV9 with TRBJ2-2; TRBD1 agrees at 12 bases. The CDR3 contains 22 residues. The V segment lost 2 bases and the J segment 5 bases; nucleotides outside the gene matches: 22. Germline assignment: CDR1 SGDLS and CDR2 YYNGEE. CDR3 in amino acids: CASSVATGTGGEGGAGTGELFF. Written as DNA, the CDR3 is TGTGCCAGCAGCGTGGCCACCGGGACAGGGGGCGAGGGTGGAGCGGGGACCGGGGAGCTGTTTTTT.

This clone was counted a few times. The chain couples TRBV19 to TRBJ1-1, with 11 bases identical to TRBD1. CDR3 size: 15 residues. From germline, CDR1 is LNHDA and CDR2 SQIVND (reference sequence). V shed 5 bases, J shed 5 bases, and the junction held 7 bases outside the gene matches. Here the CDR3 DNA reads TGTGCCAGTAGTGACCGGACAGGGGGCTTGACTGAAGCTTTCTTT. Translating it yields CASSDRTGGLTEAFF.

Only a few counts were recorded for this clone. The chain combines TRBV6-5 with TRBJ1-2; 7 bases match TRBD1. The CDR3 consists of 13 residues. Germline CDR1 and CDR2: MNHEY and SVGAGI. V shed 5 bases, J shed 4 bases, and the junction held 4 bases outside the gene matches. CDR3 loop: CASSGTEPYGYTF. CDR3 nucleotide sequence: TGTGCCAGCAGTGGGACAGAACCCTATGGCTACACCTTC.

As for this clone: The same CDR3 can be traced to other DNA sequences in this sample. V usage is TRBV5-1 and J usage is TRBJ2-7, with a possible D match to TRBD2 (5 bases). The CDR3 loop spans 14 amino acids. Trimming took off 0 bases at V and 2 bases at J, with 9 bases between the two ends. Germline-derived CDR1 and CDR2 are SGHRS and YFSETQ. The CDR3 is CASSLGSGAYEQYF. The CDR3 DNA is TGCGCCAGCAGCTTGGGGAGCGGAGCCTACGAGCAGTACTTC.

CDR3 sequence reads: CASSLSISARAGTDTQYF. DNA of the CDR3: TGTGCCAGCAGTTTATCGATATCTGCCAGGGCAGGCACAGATACGCAGTATTTT. The chain has TRBV27 and TRBJ2-3, with D maybe TRBD1 (5 bases). Between the trimmed V and J ends, which lost 0 bases and 1 base, there was a span of 17 bases. CDR3 length: 18 residues. Germline CDR1 MNHEY, CDR2 SMNVEV (reference sequence).

The chain has TRBV9 and TRBJ1-1, with 8 bases matching TRBD1. The CDR3 consists of 14 residues. Looked up from germline, CDR1 is SGDLS and CDR2 is YYNGEE. V shed 6 bases and J 4 bases; nucleotides not matched to a gene: 8. This chain's CDR3 is CASTTGQASTEAFF. Here the CDR3 DNA reads TGTGCCAGCACCACGGGACAGGCGAGCACTGAAGCTTTCTTT.

The sample holds one count of this clone. The chain joins TRBV7-9 to TRBJ1-4, with a weak D call TRBD1 (5 bases). The CDR3 is made up of 13 amino acids. Germline values: CDR1 SEHNR, CDR2 FQNEAQ (reference sequence). Trimming left V 8 bases short and J 5 bases short, with 12 bases between. CDR3 nucleotide sequence: TGTGCCAGCCTTGGGGGACCAAATGAAAAACTGTTTTTT. This encodes CASLGGPNEKLFF.

This clone was seen only once. This rearrangement joins TRBV5-4 to TRBJ2-7, with D possibly TRBD2 on 6 matching bases. The germline gives CDR1 SGHNT, CDR2 YYREEE (reference sequence). With 3 bases removed from V and 2 bases from J, the gap between germline ends came to 15 bases. This CDR3 is built from 15 residues. CDR3 amino acids: CASSSSGLRTYEQYF. The CDR3 DNA reads as TGTGCCAGCAGCTCGAGCGGGTTGCGTACCTACGAGCAGTACTTC.

The chain has TRBV15 and TRBJ1-2; D is perhaps TRBD1 (6 bases). V lost 0 bases and J lost 6, with 14 bases in between. The CDR3 has 15 residues. Per germline, CDR1 LNHNV and CDR2 YYDKDF (reference sequence). The CDR3, as DNA: TGTGCCACCAGCAGAGATAAAGGGGGGACTGATGGCTACACCTTC. The encoded protein is CATSRDKGGTDGYTF.

V gene TRBV18 combines with J gene TRBJ1-6; 11 bases map to TRBD1. Germline V gives CDR1 KGHSH, CDR2 LQKENI. CDR3 length equals 18 residues. V trimming: 2 bases; J trimming: 9 bases; junction bases outside the gene matches: 12. The CDR3 bases are TGTGCCAGCTCACCAACCGACGGGACAGGGGGTTTGGGTTCACCCCTCCACTTT. Residues: CASSPTDGTGGLGSPLHF.

Only one count was recorded for this clone. This sequence joins TRBV30 and TRBJ1-2; no reliable D call. The CDR3 totals 12 residues. The germline V and J ends were trimmed by 5 bases and 0 bases, with 7 bases remaining between them. From germline, CDR1 is GTSNPN and CDR2 SVGIG (reference sequence). CDR3 in amino acids: CAWGIANYGYTF. The CDR3 nucleotides read TGTGCCTGGGGTATAGCTAACTATGGCTACACCTTC.

The chain has TRBV4-1 and TRBJ1-1; 8 nucleotides line up with TRBD1. Looked up from germline, CDR1 is MGHRA and CDR2 is YSYEKL. V dropped 4 bases and J dropped 4; count of bases not matched to a gene: 5. The CDR3 is 14 amino acids. CDR3 coding DNA: TGCGCCAGCAGCCTACTCGACAGGGGCACTGAAGCTTTCTTT. This encodes CASSLLDRGTEAFF.

The chain links TRBV4-3 to TRBJ1-1; D gene ambiguous. From germline, CDR1 is LGHNA and CDR2 YSLEER. Deletions cut 0 bases from V and 5 bases from J, with 10 bases between. The CDR3 length is 14 residues. CDR3 region: CASSQDLPSTEAFF. The CDR3 nucleotides are TGCGCCAGCAGCCAAGATCTACCGTCAACTGAAGCTTTCTTT.

The V call is TRBV7-8, the J call TRBJ2-7; TRBD1 matches 11 bases. With V trimmed by 2 bases and J by 2 bases, 2 bases remained unmatched. The CDR3 runs to 15 residues. Germline V CDR1 and CDR2: SGHVS, FQNEAQ. CDR3 nucleotides: TGTGCCAGCAGCTTAACGGGACAGGGGGCCTACGAGCAGTACTTC. Its protein is CASSLTGQGAYEQYF.

The chain combines TRBV6-5 with TRBJ1-3, with TRBD1 as a possible D gene (5 bases). V was shortened by 6 bases and J by 0 bases, with 12 bases between the two germline ends. Germline assignment: CDR1 MNHEY and CDR2 SVGAGI. The CDR3 sequence is 15 residues long. CDR3 residues: CASSSGVGSGNTIYF. The CDR3 DNA reads as TGTGCCAGCAGCTCGGGGGTTGGCTCTGGAAACACCATATATTTT.

As DNA, the CDR3 is TGTGCCAGCACAGGGTTATCTGGGGCCAACGTCCTGACTTTC. Protein: CASTGLSGANVLTF. The chain couples TRBV25-1 to TRBJ2-6, with D maybe TRBD1 (5 bases). The CDR3 spans 14 residues. CDR1 MGHDK and CDR2 SYGVNS come from the germline V gene. Deletions cut 7 bases from V and 1 base from J, with 8 bases between.

The chain couples TRBV28 to TRBJ1-2; TRBD1 agrees at 7 bases. Germline assignment: CDR1 MDHEN and CDR2 SYDVKM. The V segment lost 2 bases and the J segment 8 bases; nucleotides outside the gene matches: 17. The CDR3 is 17 residues long. In nucleotides, the CDR3 is TGTGCCAGCAGTTTAGCATTGCGGGGGACAGCCTCCGGGGGCTACACCTTC. This gives the protein CASSLALRGTASGGYTF.

V is TRBV6-5 and J is TRBJ1-1, with 8 bases fitting TRBD1. V gave up 1 base and J gave up 7 bases; unmatched junction bases: 8. This CDR3 is 15 amino acids long. Germline V gene sequence: CDR1 MNHEY, CDR2 SVGAGI. CDR3 in amino acids: CASSYFAGGRYEAFF. CDR3 nucleotides: TGTGCCAGCAGTTACTTCGCAGGGGGCAGGTATGAAGCTTTCTTT.

The genes are TRBV4-1 and TRBJ2-1, with a weak D call TRBD2 (6 bases). CDR3 length: 17 residues. The germline V and J ends were trimmed by 4 bases and 7 bases, with 23 bases remaining between them. The germline gives CDR1 MGHRA, CDR2 YSYEKL. CDR3 nucleotides: TGCGCCAGCAGCCCCAAAAGCCGGGACTGGAGTAGTAATGAGCAGTTCTTC. Protein: CASSPKSRDWSSNEQFF.

The chain employs TRBV29-1 and TRBJ2-3; the match to TRBD2 covers 7 bases. J was trimmed by 6 bases and V by 3 bases; bases with no gene match: 12. Germline CDR1 is SQVTM and CDR2 is ANQGSEA. The CDR3 is 15 residues long. Here the CDR3 reads CSVETGLAEEDTQYF. The CDR3 DNA follows: TGCAGCGTTGAGACGGGGCTAGCGGAGGAGGATACGCAGTATTTT.